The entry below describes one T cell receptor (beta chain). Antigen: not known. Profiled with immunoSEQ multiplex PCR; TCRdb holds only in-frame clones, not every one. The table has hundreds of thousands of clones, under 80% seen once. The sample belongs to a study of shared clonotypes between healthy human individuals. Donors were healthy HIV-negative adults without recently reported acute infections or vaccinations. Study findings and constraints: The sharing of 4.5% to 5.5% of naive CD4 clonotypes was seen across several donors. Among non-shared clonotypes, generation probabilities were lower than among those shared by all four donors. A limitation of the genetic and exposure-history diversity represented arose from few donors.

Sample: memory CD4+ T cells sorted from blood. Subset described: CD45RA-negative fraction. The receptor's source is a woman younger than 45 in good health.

CDR3 sequence: CASSYSLAGASYEQYF. The CDR3 nucleotides read TGTGCCAGCAGTTATAGTCTAGCGGGAGCCTCCTACGAGCAGTACTTC. The chain couples TRBV6-5 to TRBJ2-7; 10 bases agree with TRBD2. The germline gives CDR1 MNHEY, CDR2 SVGAGI. V shed 3 bases and J 0 bases; nucleotides not matched to a gene: 5. CDR3 length: 16 residues.